This T cell receptor (beta chain) was profiled in a study of memory CD4+ T cells and cytomegalovirus serostatus (dated by TCRdb to 2018 to 2020). Broadly, across the study: The cohort included about 33 healthy adults from Belgium, of whom 9 were CMV seropositive and roughly 25 were CMV seronegative. The study sequenced CD4+ memory TCRbeta repertoires of a Belgian cohort with known cytomegalovirus serostatus to replicate a published TCR-based CMV serostatus classifier. Study-level results and caveats: The results were read as suggesting that the CMV-associated TCR signature is, for the most part, present in the CD4+ memory repertoire. Only CD4+CD45RO+ memory cells were sequenced, in contrast to the original study, in which naive and memory CD4+ and CD8+ populations were covered. Among the approximately 160 previously reported CMV-associated TCRbeta sequences, 67 showed up in the CD4+ memory repertoires, with each one found in between one and five individuals. The original-framework classifier achieved a median bootstrapped AUC of almost 0.97 with a 95% CI of 0.76-1.00 on the Belgian cohort. For predicting CMV serostatus, the median bootstrapped AUC was 0.95 using the original framework and 0.91 using a US-trained random forest.

Single viable CD3+CD4+CD8-CD45RO+ cells were sorted as memory CD4+ T cells on a FACSAria II. CMV serostatus was assessed using a Roche Elecsys assay, by which serum IgG against CMV pp150, pp28, p38 and p52 was detected. After the samples were thawed, total CD4+ T cells were enriched through positive selection using CD4 magnetic microbeads. Samples originated from another study that specifically interrogated the CD4+ T cell memory repertoire. Following standard operating procedures, peripheral blood mononuclear cells were isolated and cryopreserved, while serum was kept at -80 degrees C. The staining relied on CD3-PerCP (BW264/56), CD4-APC (RPA-T4), CD45RO-PE (UCHT1) and CD8-Pacific Orange (3B5) antibodies, and Sytox blue was used to exclude non-viable cells. Genomic DNA was extracted from sorted cells with the Quick-DNA Microprep Kit. TCRbeta DNA was amplified with the immunoSEQ hsTCRbeta kit following the manufacturer's protocol. TCRbeta libraries were sequenced on an Illumina MiSeq instrument. In the source study's methods: After out-of-frame sequences were removed, 2 million to 2.5 million distinct TCRbeta sequences remained, averaging approximately 68,000 per individual. Each individual was scored using the number of 150 to 200 previously reported CMV-associated TCRbeta sequences that the individual carried and the total number of productive distinct TCRbeta sequences. A beta-binomial model was reimplemented in Python, and random forests from scikit-learn, run with default parameters, were trained on data from the US cohort. Classifier performance on the Belgian cohort was reported as the median AUC with percentile confidence intervals calculated over 10,000 bootstrap iterations. TCRdb carries this immuneACCESS record with in-frame sequences only. Its versions omit some clonotypes, under half of them owing to an unresolved V gene in the studies checked, with the rest unexplained. V and J calls and clone size are as listed in that table; D and trimming were resolved from the DNA. For this sample there are 50,000 to 75,000 clones; approximately 78% appear just once. Of the sample, around 0.9% falls within the top ten clones.

A note on this clone: What antigen it recognizes has not been identified. Base qualities are not recorded, but no much larger clone differs from it by a single base.

The germline V gene (reference sequence) provides CDR1 SEHNR and CDR2 FQNEAQ. V is trimmed back by 0 bases and J by 0 bases, and the junction contains 4 bases that no gene match accounts for. The CDR3 spans 17 residues, from the cysteine through the phenylalanine. The read is trimmed to its CDR3 DNA, 51 bases read in frame from base 1. Source material: memory CD4+ T cells from blood. The rearrangement joined TRBV7-9 to TRBJ1-3, with 8 bases matching TRBD1. This TCR came from an adult in good health and CMV-seronegative. The base sequence is TGTGCCAGCAGCTTAGCGGGACAGGACTACTCTGGAAACACCATATATTTT. This yields the protein CASSLAGQDYSGNTIYF.